This T cell receptor beta chain was sequenced during a study of regulatory T cells in long-lasting Graves disease. Study-level information: More than 5 years of antithyroid drugs with positive TSH receptor antibodies defined persistent Graves' disease. Study-wide results and caveats: Favored gene segments in persistent disease were TRBV28, TRBJ1-2 and TRBJ2-5. The study examined only peripheral blood, not thyroid tissue. Possibly, too few samples lowered accuracy.

CDR3 regions were amplified by Arm-PCR using iRepertoire HTBI primers to build TCR beta libraries. Each CDR3 protein is one row after TCRdb ran MiXCR on the multiplex PCR reads. The repertoire holds more than 650,000 distinct CDR3 sequences, with around 30% as singletons. CDR3 length: 17 residues. V was pared by 5 bases and J by 3 bases, with 12 bases of the junction left unmatched. Germline-derived CDR1 and CDR2 are PRHDT and FYEKMQ (reference sequence). Time point given: persistent/refractory GD, antithyroid drugs over 5 years with positive TRAb. Extracted PBMC RNA gave rise to the TCR library. Concerning this clonotype: Antigen: not known.

This rearrangement joins TRBV13 to TRBJ2-7, with 11 bases aligning to TRBD2. This specimen consisted of peripheral blood mononuclear cells (PBMCs), obtained when the disease was refractory, from a patient treated with antithyroid drugs. This receptor was taken from a female donor with Graves disease. The CDR3 region has the DNA TGTGCCAGCAGCACCGTAAGATTGGGACTAGCGGACTACGAGCAGTACTTC. As protein: CASSTVRLGLADYEQYF. Supplemented by reference TRBV13 and TRBJ2-7, the full variable domain reads AAGVIQSPRHLIKEKRETATLKCYPIPRHDTVYWYQQGPGQDPQFLISFYEKMQSDKGSIPDRFSAQQFSDYHSELNMSSLELGDSALYFCASSTVRLGLADYEQYFGPGTRLTVT.